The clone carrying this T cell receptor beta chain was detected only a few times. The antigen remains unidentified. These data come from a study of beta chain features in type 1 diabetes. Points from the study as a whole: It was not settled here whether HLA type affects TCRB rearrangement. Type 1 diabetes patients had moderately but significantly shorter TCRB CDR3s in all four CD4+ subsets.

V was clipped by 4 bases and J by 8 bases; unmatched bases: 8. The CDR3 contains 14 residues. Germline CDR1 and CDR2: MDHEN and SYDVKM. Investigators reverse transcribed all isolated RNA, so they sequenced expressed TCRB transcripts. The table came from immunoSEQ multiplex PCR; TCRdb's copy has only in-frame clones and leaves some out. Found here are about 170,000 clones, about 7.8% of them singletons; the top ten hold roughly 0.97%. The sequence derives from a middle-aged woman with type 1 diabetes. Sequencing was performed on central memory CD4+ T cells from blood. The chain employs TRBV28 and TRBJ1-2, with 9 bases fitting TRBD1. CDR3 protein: CASSYLGTGKGYTF. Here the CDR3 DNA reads TGTGCCAGCAGTTATCTCGGGACAGGGAAAGGCTACACCTTC.